This entry concerns a single TCR beta chain. The source of the sample is a study of blood T cell repertoires in COVID-19. The CDR3 contains 18 residues. The J segment lost 1 base and the V segment lost 2 bases, leaving 12 bases of the junction unmatched. Germline V gene sequence: CDR1 SGHNT, CDR2 YENEEA. Researchers sorted participants into cohorts using their self-reported clinical history. Cohort 3 recovered donors had two negative PCRs, clearance, or symptom resolution. In the authors' methods: Nucleated cell number was recorded as an estimate derived from reference gene primer amplification. Some clones are missing from TCRdb's copy, which holds only in-frame ones; the method was immunoSEQ multiplex PCR. V and J calls and clone size follow that table, whereas D and trimming were derived from the DNA. Of 210,000 or so clones listed, approximately 80% are singletons.

This sequence joins TRBV11-3 and TRBJ1-2; 8 bases map to TRBD1. The source of this sequence is a man in his sixties who had recovered from COVID-19. The source material was PBMCs or T cells enriched from blood (not recorded which). The DNA of the CDR3 is TGTGCCAGCAGCTTAAGGACCCCGGACAGGGACCTTAACTATGGCTACACCTTC. Translated, it gives CASSLRTPDRDLNYGYTF.